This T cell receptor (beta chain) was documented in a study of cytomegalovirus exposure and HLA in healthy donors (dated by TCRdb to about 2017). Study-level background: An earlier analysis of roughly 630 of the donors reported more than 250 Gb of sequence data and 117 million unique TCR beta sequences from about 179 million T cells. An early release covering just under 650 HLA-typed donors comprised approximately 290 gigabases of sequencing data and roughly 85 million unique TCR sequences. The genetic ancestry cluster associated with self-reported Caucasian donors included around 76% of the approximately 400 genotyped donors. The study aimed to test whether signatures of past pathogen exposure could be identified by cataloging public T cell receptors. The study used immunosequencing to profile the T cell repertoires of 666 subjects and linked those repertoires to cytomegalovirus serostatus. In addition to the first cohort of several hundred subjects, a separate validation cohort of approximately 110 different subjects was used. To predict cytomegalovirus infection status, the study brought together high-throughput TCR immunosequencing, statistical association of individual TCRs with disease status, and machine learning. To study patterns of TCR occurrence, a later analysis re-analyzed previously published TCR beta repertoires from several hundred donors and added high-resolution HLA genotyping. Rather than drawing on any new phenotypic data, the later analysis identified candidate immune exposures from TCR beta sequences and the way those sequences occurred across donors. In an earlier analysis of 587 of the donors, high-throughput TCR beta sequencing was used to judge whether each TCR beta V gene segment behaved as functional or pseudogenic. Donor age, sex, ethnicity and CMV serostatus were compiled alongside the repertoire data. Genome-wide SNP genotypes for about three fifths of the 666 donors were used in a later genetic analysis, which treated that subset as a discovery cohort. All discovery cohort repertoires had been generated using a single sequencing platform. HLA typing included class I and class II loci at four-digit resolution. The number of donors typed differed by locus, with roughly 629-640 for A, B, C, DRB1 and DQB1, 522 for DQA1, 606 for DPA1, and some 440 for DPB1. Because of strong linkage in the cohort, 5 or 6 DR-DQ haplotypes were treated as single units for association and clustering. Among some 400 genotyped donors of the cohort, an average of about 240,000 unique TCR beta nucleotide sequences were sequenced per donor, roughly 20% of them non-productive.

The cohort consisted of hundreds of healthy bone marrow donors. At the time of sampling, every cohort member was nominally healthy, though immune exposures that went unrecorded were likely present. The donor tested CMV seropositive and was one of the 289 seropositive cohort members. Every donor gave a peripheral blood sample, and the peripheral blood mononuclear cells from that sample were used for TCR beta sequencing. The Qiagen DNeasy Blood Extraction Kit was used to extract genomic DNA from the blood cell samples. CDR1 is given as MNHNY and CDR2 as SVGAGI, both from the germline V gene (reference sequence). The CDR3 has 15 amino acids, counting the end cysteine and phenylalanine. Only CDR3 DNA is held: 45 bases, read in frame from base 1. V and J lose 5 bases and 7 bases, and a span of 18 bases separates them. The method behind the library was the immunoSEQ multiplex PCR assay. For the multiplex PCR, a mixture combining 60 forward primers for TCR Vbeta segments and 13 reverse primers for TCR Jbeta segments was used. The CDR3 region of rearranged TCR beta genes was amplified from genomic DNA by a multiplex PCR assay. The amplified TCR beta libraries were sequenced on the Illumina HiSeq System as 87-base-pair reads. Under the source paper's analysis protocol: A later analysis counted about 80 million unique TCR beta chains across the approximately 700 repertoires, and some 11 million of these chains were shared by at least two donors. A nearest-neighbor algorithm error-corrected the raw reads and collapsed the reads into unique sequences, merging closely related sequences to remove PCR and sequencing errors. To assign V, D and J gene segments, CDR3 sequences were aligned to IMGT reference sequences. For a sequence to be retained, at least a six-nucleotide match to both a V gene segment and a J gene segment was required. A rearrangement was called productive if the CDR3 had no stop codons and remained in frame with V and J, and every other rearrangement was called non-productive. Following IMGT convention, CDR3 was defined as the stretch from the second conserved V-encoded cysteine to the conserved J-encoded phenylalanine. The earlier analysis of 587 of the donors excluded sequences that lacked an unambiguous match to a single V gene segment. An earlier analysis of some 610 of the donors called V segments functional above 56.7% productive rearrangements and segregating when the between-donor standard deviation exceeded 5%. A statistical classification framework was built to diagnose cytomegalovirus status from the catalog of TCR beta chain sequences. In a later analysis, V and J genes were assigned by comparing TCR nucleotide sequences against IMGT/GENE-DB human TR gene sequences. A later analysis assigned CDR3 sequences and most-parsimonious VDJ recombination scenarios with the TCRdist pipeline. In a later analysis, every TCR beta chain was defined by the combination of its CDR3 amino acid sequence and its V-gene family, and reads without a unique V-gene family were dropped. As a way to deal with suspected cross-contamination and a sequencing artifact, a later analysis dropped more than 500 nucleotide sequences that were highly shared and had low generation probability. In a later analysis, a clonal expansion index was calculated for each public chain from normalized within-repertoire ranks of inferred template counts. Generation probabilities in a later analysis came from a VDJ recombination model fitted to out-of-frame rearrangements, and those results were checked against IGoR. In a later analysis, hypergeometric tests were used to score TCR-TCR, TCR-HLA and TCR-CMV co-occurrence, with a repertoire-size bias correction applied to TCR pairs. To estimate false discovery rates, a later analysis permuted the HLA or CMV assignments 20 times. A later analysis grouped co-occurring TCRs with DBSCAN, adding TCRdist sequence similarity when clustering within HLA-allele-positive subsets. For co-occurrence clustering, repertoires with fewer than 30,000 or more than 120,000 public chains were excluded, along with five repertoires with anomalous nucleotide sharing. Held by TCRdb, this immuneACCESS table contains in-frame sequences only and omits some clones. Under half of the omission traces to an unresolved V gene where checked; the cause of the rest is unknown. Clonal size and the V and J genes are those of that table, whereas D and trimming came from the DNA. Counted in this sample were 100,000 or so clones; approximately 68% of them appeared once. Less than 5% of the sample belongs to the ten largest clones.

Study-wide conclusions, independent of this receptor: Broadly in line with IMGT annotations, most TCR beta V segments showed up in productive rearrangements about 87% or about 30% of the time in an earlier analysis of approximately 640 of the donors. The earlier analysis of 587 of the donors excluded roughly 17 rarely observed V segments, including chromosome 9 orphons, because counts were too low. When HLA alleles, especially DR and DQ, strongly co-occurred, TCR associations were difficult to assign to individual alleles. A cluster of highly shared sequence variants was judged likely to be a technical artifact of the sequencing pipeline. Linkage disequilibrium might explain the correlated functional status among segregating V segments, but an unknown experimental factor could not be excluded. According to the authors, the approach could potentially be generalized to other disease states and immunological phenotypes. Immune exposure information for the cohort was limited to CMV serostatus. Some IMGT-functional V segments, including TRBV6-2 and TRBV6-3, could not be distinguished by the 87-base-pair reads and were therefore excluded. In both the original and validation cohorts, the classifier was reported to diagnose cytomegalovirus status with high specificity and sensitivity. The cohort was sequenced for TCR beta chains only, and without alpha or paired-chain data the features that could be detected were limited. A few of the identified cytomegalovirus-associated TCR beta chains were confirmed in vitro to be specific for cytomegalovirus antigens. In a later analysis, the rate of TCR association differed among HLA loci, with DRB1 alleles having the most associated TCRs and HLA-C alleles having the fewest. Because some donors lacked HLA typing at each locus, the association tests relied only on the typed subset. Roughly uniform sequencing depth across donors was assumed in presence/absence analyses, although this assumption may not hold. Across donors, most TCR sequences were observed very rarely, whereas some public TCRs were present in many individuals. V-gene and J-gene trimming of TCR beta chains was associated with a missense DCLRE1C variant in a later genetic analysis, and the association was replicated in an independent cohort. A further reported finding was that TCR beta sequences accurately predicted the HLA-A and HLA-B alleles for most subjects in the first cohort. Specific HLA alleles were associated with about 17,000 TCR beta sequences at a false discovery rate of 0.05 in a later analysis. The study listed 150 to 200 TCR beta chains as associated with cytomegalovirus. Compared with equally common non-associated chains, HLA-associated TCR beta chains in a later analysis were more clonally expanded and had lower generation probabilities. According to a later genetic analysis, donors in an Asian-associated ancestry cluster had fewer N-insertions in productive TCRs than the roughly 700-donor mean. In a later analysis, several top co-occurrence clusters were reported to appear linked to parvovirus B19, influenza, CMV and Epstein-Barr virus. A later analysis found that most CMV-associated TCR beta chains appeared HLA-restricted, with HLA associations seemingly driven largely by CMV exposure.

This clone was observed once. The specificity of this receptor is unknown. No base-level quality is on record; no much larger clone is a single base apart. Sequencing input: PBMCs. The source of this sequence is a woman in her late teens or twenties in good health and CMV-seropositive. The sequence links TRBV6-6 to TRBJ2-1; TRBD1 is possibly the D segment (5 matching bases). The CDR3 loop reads CASSHQDAPGNEQFF. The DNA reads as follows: TGTGCCAGCAGTCATCAGGACGCCCCAGGGAATGAGCAGTTCTTC.